The sequence of this T cell receptor beta chain was determined in a study of blood T cell repertoires in COVID-19. The CDR3 has 15 amino acids. Germline V CDR1 and CDR2: SGDLS, YYNGEE. Trimming stripped 0 bases from V and 3 bases from J, with 13 bases between. Profiling relied on immunoSEQ multiplex PCR, and the TCRdb table lists in-frame clones only, not all of them. The table includes about 230,000 clones, around 83% detected once. The chain carries TRBV9 and TRBJ2-7; D gene unclear. The receptor's source is a woman between 45 and 60 years old with acute or convalescent COVID-19. The sample comprised peripheral blood. The CDR3 DNA is TGTGCCAGCAGCGTAGAATCAGGTGGTTTCTACGAGCAGTACTTC. As protein: CASSVESGGFYEQYF.